These 15 T cell receptor beta chains share one sample of origin, sequenced in a study of CD8 T cells in ankylosing spondylitis. TCRdb processed the 5' RACE reads anew with MiXCR; each CDR3 protein has one entry. The sample lists 250,000 to 300,000 distinct CDR3 sequences; 20% were seen once. Source material: blood, either unsorted or a sorted T cell fraction (not recorded which). The receptors stem from a male donor with ankylosing spondylitis or in good health (not recorded which).

The rearrangement joins TRBV5-1 to TRBJ2-2, with TRBD2 matching 10 bases. CDR3 length: 16 residues. The germline V gene encodes CDR1 SGHRS and CDR2 YFSETQ. Trimming removed 0 bases from V and 6 bases from J; junction bases left unmatched: 5. This CDR3 is CASSLASAGGPGELFF. The CDR3 DNA follows: TGCGCCAGCAGCTTGGCCTCAGCGGGAGGGCCCGGGGAGCTGTTTTTT.

This clonotype was found a few times. The DNA of the CDR3 is TGTGCCAGCAGGGACGCAGGAAACACCGGGGAGCTGTTTTTT. It yields the protein CASRDAGNTGELFF. This sequence joins TRBV28 and TRBJ2-2; no clear D. Between the trimmed V and J ends, which lost 6 bases and 2 bases, there was a span of 10 bases. The CDR3 contains 14 residues. The V gene's germline CDR1 is MDHEN and CDR2 SYDVKM.

V and J are TRBV12-3 or TRBV12-4 and TRBJ1-1, with TRBD1 matching 9 bases. V dropped 10 bases and J dropped 1; count of bases not matched to a gene: 4. This CDR3 region has 13 residues. CDR3 residues: CANTGQGNTEAFF. DNA of the CDR3: TGTGCCAACACGGGACAGGGGAACACTGAAGCTTTCTTT.

The chain is built from TRBV15 and TRBJ2-5, with D uncertain. The germline V gene has CDR1 LNHNV and CDR2 YYDKDF (reference sequence). Deletions cut 0 bases from V and 5 bases from J, with 10 bases between. The CDR3 runs 14 residues. The CDR3 coding sequence is TGTGCCACCAGCAGAGATGATAGTCTTGAGACCCAGTACTTC. Translation gives CATSRDDSLETQYF.

The sample holds a few counts of this clonotype. The chain links TRBV5-1 to TRBJ2-5; possible D gene TRBD1, 6 bases. V was cut by 2 bases and J by 3 bases, with 11 bases left in between. CDR1 is SGHRS, CDR2 YFSETQ, per germline. The CDR3 is 14 residues long. CDR3 residues: CASSFQGPEETQYF. DNA for the CDR3: TGCGCCAGCAGCTTTCAGGGGCCGGAAGAGACCCAGTACTTC.

This chain uses TRBV9 with TRBJ2-1, with D possibly being TRBD2 (6 bases). Between the trimmed V and J ends, which lost 0 bases and 3 bases, there was a span of 10 bases. The CDR3 length is 15 residues. The germline gives CDR1 SGDLS, CDR2 YYNGEE. The CDR3 is CASSVEAGFYNEQFF. In DNA form, the CDR3 reads TGTGCCAGCAGCGTAGAGGCGGGATTCTACAATGAGCAGTTCTTC.

A word on this clonotype: This could be a read error, since a much larger clone is one nucleotide away. The J gene is TRBJ2-1, the V gene TRBV5-1; a possible D gene is TRBD1 (5 bases). Germline V gives CDR1 SGHRS, CDR2 YFSETQ. V lost 1 base, J lost 0 bases, and 8 bases lay in between. This CDR3 region has 15 residues. This chain's CDR3 is CASSLWGSSYNEQFF. The CDR3 region has the DNA TGCGCCAGCAGCTTGTGGGGCAGCTCCTACAATGAGCAGTTCTTC. The full variable domain, in which reference TRBV5-1 and TRBJ2-1 provide the parts outside the CDR3, is KAGVTQTPRYLIKTRGQQVTLSCSPISGHRSVSWYQQTPGQGLQFLFEYFSETQRNKGNFPGRFSGRQFSNSRSEMNVSTLELGDSALYLCASSLWGSSYNEQFFGPGTRLTVL.

Concerning this clonotype: Because it lacks the conserved phenylalanine or tryptophan at the end, this CDR3 is likely a read error. The chain uses TRBV12-3 or TRBV12-4 and TRBJ2-4; 7 nucleotides agree with TRBD1. The CDR3 sequence is 15 residues long. Trimming cost V 5 bases and J 1 base; bases outside gene matches: 5. The CDR3 sequence: CASSLQTGAKNIQYS. CDR3 DNA: TGTGCCAGCAGTCTACAGACAGGGGCCAAAAACATTCAGTACTCC.

The rearrangement links TRBV20-1 to TRBJ1-5; 8 bases line up with TRBD1. The CDR3 loop spans 14 amino acids. The ends lost 3 bases at V and 9 bases at J; junction bases unmatched: 10. Germline lookup yields CDR1 DFQATT and CDR2 SNEGSKA (reference sequence). This CDR3 is CSASGTGNLRPQHF. DNA for the CDR3: TGCAGTGCTAGCGGGACAGGAAACCTACGGCCCCAGCATTTT.

The rearrangement links TRBV27 to TRBJ1-6, with 9 positions matching TRBD1. CDR1 and CDR2 (germline): MNHEY, SMNVEV (reference sequence). Trimming at V came to 6 bases and at J to 7 bases, leaving 7 bases not matched to a gene. The CDR3 contains 15 residues. The CDR3 bases are TGTGCCAGCAGCCGCGGGACAGGGAGCAATTCACCCCTCCACTTT. As protein: CASSRGTGSNSPLHF.

There are a few counts of this clonotype. This CDR3 is CASSRGTGGQETQYF. The CDR3 nucleotides read TGCGCCAGCAGCCGCGGGACAGGAGGCCAAGAGACCCAGTACTTC. The chain couples TRBV5-1 to TRBJ2-5; 8 nucleotides match TRBD1. J lost 1 base, V lost 4 bases, and 6 bases had no gene match. Germline CDR1 and CDR2: SGHRS and YFSETQ. This CDR3 has 15 amino acids.

A few counts support this clonotype. The chain employs TRBV4-1 and TRBJ2-1, with no clear D. Germline loops: CDR1 MGHRA, CDR2 YSYEKL. The CDR3 spans 16 residues. V was clipped by 2 bases and J by 0 bases, with 11 bases between them. The CDR3 coding sequence is TGCGCCAGCAGCCAACAACTTGTAAGCTCCTACAATGAGCAGTTCTTC. As protein: CASSQQLVSSYNEQFF.

In this sample, this clonotype turned up many times. V gene TRBV9 combines with J gene TRBJ2-1; 7 bases agree with TRBD1. The CDR3 totals 14 residues. The germline gives CDR1 SGDLS, CDR2 YYNGEE. Trimming removed 0 bases from V and 9 bases from J; junction bases left unmatched: 6. CDR3 nucleotide sequence: TGTGCCAGCAGCGTAGGAGGGGGCGCGGTTGAGCAGTTCTTC. Translation: CASSVGGGAVEQFF.

This clonotype has ten or more counts. This rearrangement joins TRBV12-3 or TRBV12-4 to TRBJ1-5; D is uncertain. This CDR3 spans 13 amino acids. The V gene lost 5 bases and the J gene lost 4 bases, with 9 bases spanning the gap. The CDR3 DNA reads TGTGCCAGCAGTCCTAGCGGGAATCAGCCCCAGCATTTT. Amino acid sequence: CASSPSGNQPQHF.

The V gene is TRBV6-5, the J gene TRBJ2-7, with TRBD1 matching 9 bases. This CDR3 is built from 16 residues. With 2 bases clipped from V and 5 bases from J, the junction kept 10 bases outside the gene matches. The germline V gene has CDR1 MNHEY and CDR2 SVGAGI. CDR3 sequence (DNA): TGTGCCAGCAGTTACGCGCCCGGGACAGGGTCCCACGAGCAGTACGTC. Protein: CASSYAPGTGSHEQYV.